The 20 T cell receptor beta chains presented below share a single source sample, sequenced in a study of blood T cell repertoires in COVID-19. Repertoires were generated with immunoSEQ multiplex PCR, while TCRdb's copy carries only in-frame clones and drops some. The profile shows about 77,000 clones, about 80% of them singletons. Sequencing was performed on peripheral blood. The receptors were sampled from a woman between 70 and 85 years old with acute or convalescent COVID-19.

In its sample, this clone was seen once. The chain has TRBV19 and TRBJ1-1; 8 nucleotides line up with TRBD1. Germline CDR1 and CDR2: LNHDA and SQIVND (reference sequence). Trimming at V came to 6 bases and at J to 8 bases, leaving 8 bases not matched to a gene. The CDR3 loop spans 13 amino acids. This CDR3 reads CASRVTGGSEAFF. CDR3 DNA sequence: TGTGCCAGTAGGGTTACAGGGGGGTCCGAAGCTTTCTTT.

The chain joins TRBV7-2 to TRBJ1-5, with 9 nucleotides matching TRBD1. Germline CDR1 SGHTA, CDR2 FQGNSA. This CDR3 has 15 amino acids. Losses at the gene ends were 5 bases for V and 7 bases for J; bases not matched to a gene: 9. DNA for the CDR3: TGTGCCAGCAGCGCGTGGACAGGGGTCAACCAGCCCCAGCATTTT. This codes for CASSAWTGVNQPQHF.

V is TRBV5-1 and J is TRBJ2-3, with a tentative D call TRBD2 (5 bases). CDR1 and CDR2 (germline): SGHRS, YFSETQ. V was clipped by 4 bases and J by 2 bases, with 11 bases between them. The CDR3 runs to 14 residues. CDR3 DNA sequence: TGCGCCAGCAGCCGAGGACTGGACACAGATACGCAGTATTTT. Translation: CASSRGLDTDTQYF.

V is TRBV2 and J is TRBJ2-7, with 8 bases identical to TRBD2. The CDR3 spans 15 residues. CDR1 and CDR2 (germline): SNHLY, FYNNEI. The trim removed 7 bases at V and 4 bases at J, leaving 12 bases unmatched. In nucleotides, the CDR3 is TGTGCCAGCAAAGGTGGCCTAGCGGGTACGTACGAGCAGTACTTC. It translates to CASKGGLAGTYEQYF.

The chain uses TRBV5-1 and TRBJ1-4, with 8 nucleotides matching TRBD1. This CDR3 has 14 amino acids. The germline V gene encodes CDR1 SGHRS and CDR2 YFSETQ. V shed 7 bases and J 4 bases; nucleotides not matched to a gene: 6. The DNA for the CDR3 is TGCGCCAGCCGCCCAGGGGGCAATAATGAAAAACTGTTTTTT. Translated: CASRPGGNNEKLFF.

This sequence joins TRBV11-3 and TRBJ1-1, with D possibly being TRBD1 (6 bases). Germline loops: CDR1 SGHNT, CDR2 YENEEA. CDR3 length equals 14 residues. Trimming removed 3 bases from V and 5 bases from J, with 13 bases in between. In nucleotides, the CDR3 is TGTGCCAGCAGCTTCTCCCGGGGGGCTACTGAAGCTTTCTTT. Its translation is CASSFSRGATEAFF.

The chain combines TRBV27 with TRBJ1-3; 7 bases align to TRBD1. Germline trimming cut 5 bases from V and 3 bases from J; bases unmatched to any gene: 7. The CDR3 is made up of 15 amino acids. Per the germline V gene, CDR1 is MNHEY and CDR2 is SMNVEV (reference sequence). This CDR3 reads CASSATGSRGNTIYF. The CDR3 bases are TGTGCCAGCAGTGCGACAGGGTCTCGTGGAAACACCATATATTTT.

This chain uses TRBV3-1 (or the pseudogene TRBV3-2) with TRBJ1-2; no clear D gene. The CDR3 covers 14 residues. Germline V gene sequence: CDR1 LGHDT, CDR2 YNNKEL (reference sequence). Deletions cut 6 bases from V and 1 base from J, with 12 bases between. The CDR3 DNA sequence: TGTGCCAGCAGTCCCCGAGGACTTAACTATGGCTACACCTTC. This translates into CASSPRGLNYGYTF.

In regard to this clone: The junction differs from germline at one of its ends, possibly a read error. The rearrangement joins TRBV20-1 to TRBJ1-1, with TRBD1 matching 10 bases. The CDR3 contains 9 residues. In germline, CDR1 is DFQATT, CDR2 SNEGSKA (reference sequence). The chain's CDR3 is CSARTGGIF. DNA for the CDR3: TGCAGTGCTCGGACAGGGGGGATCTTT.

V is TRBV5-1 and J is TRBJ1-1; 8 positions agree with TRBD1. Per germline, CDR1 SGHRS and CDR2 YFSETQ. The trim removed 2 bases at V and 4 bases at J, leaving 4 bases unmatched. The CDR3 is 14 residues long. For the CDR3, the DNA is TGCGCCAGCAGCTTCAGGACAGGGAGCACTGAAGCTTTCTTT. It is translated as CASSFRTGSTEAFF.

The V gene is TRBV19, the J gene TRBJ1-4; 10 nucleotides align to TRBD1. Germline CDR1 LNHDA, CDR2 SQIVND (reference sequence). The CDR3 is made up of 18 amino acids. J was trimmed by 7 bases and V by 5 bases; bases with no gene match: 16. The CDR3 sequence: CASSPAPDRGTSGEKLFF. CDR3 nucleotides: TGTGCCAGTAGTCCAGCCCCGGACAGGGGGACGTCTGGTGAAAAACTGTTTTTT.

This clone was recorded only once. V is TRBV5-1 and J is TRBJ2-2, with unresolved D. Germline-derived CDR1 and CDR2 are SGHRS and YFSETQ. The CDR3 consists of 14 residues. V lost 1 base to trimming and J lost 3 bases, with 7 bases between them. The CDR3 protein is CASSLRQDTGELFF. In DNA form, the CDR3 reads TGCGCCAGCAGCTTGAGGCAGGACACCGGGGAGCTGTTTTTT.

The chain couples TRBV12-3 or TRBV12-4 to TRBJ2-7; D gene ambiguous. The CDR3 is made up of 13 amino acids. Trimming pared 7 bases from V and 5 bases from J, leaving 15 bases between. The CDR3 is CASTGTRLNEQYF. For the CDR3, the DNA is TGTGCCAGCACAGGTACCCGTCTAAACGAGCAGTACTTC.

The V gene is TRBV2, the J gene TRBJ2-5; D unresolved. V gave up 1 base and J gave up 5 bases, with 8 bases separating them. Germline CDR1 SNHLY, CDR2 FYNNEI. The CDR3 is 13 amino acids. The CDR3 DNA reads TGTGCCAGCAGTGAAGGAGGTTTTGAGACCCAGTACTTC. Encoded protein: CASSEGGFETQYF.

CDR3 sequence reads: CASSLPGTEQYF. CDR3 in DNA: TGTGCCAGCAGCTTACCCGGGACAGAGCAGTATTTT. V is TRBV7-9 and J is TRBJ2-3, with 7 bases aligning to TRBD1. The V gene's germline CDR1 is SEHNR and CDR2 FQNEAQ (reference sequence). The V and J ends lost 2 bases and 11 bases, in that order; junction bases with no gene match: 4. The CDR3 is 12 residues long.

This clone showed up just once. The chain couples TRBV2 to TRBJ2-7; tentative D call: TRBD1 (6 bases). This CDR3 region has 14 residues. Trimming pared 7 bases from V and 2 bases from J, leaving 15 bases between. In germline, CDR1 is SNHLY, CDR2 FYNNEI. This CDR3 reads CASIQTTGAYEQYF. CDR3 nucleotides: TGTGCCAGCATCCAAACGACAGGAGCCTACGAGCAGTACTTC.

V is TRBV3-1 (or the pseudogene TRBV3-2) and J is TRBJ1-1, with D perhaps matching TRBD1 (6 bases). Germline CDR1 and CDR2: LGHDT and YNNKEL (reference sequence). Trimming took off 0 bases at V and 6 bases at J, with 14 bases between the two ends. The CDR3 contains 15 residues. CDR3 amino acids: CASSQDIRGNSEAFF. DNA of the CDR3: TGTGCCAGCAGCCAAGATATCAGGGGAAACTCTGAAGCTTTCTTT.

The sample holds a few counts of this clone. The V gene is TRBV27, the J gene TRBJ1-6; weak D call: TRBD1 (5 bases). The germline V gene has CDR1 MNHEY and CDR2 SMNVEV (reference sequence). The CDR3 runs 16 residues. Trimming left V 0 bases short and J 9 bases short, with 15 bases between. The chain's CDR3 is CASSLSPSQGASPLHF. The CDR3 nucleotides are TGTGCCAGCAGTTTATCTCCTTCGCAGGGCGCTTCACCCCTCCACTTT.

The V call is TRBV19, the J call TRBJ1-2; D is perhaps TRBD1 (6 bases). The CDR3 runs 13 residues. From germline, CDR1 is LNHDA and CDR2 SQIVND (reference sequence). V dropped 4 bases and J dropped 7 bases, with 13 bases sitting between them. CDR3 protein: CASSNPGVVGYTF. The DNA of the CDR3 is TGTGCCAGTAGTAACCCAGGGGTGGTTGGCTACACCTTC. Complete variable domain (other parts from reference TRBV19 and TRBJ1-2): DGGITQSPKYLFRKEGQNVTLSCEQNLNHDAMYWYRQDPGQGLRLIYYSQIVNDFQKGDIAEGYSVSREKKESFPLTVTSAQKNPTAFYLCASSNPGVVGYTFGSGTRLTVV.

The rearrangement uses TRBV4-3 and TRBJ1-2, with a tentative D call TRBD1 (6 bases). Germline lookup yields CDR1 LGHNA and CDR2 YSLEER. V gave up 2 bases and J gave up 5 bases, with 9 bases separating them. This CDR3 is 13 amino acids long. CDR3 amino acids: CASSQMTGYGYTF. The CDR3, as DNA: TGCGCCAGCAGCCAAATGACAGGATATGGCTACACCTTC.